This T cell receptor beta chain was documented in a study of control samples from healthy donors and cancer patients. Looked up from germline, CDR1 is SGHAT and CDR2 is FQDESV (reference sequence). Deletions cut 4 bases from V and 5 bases from J, with 14 bases between. This CDR3 region has 14 residues. Generated by immunoSEQ multiplex PCR, the TCRdb table keeps only in-frame clones and is missing some. The sample records around 79,000 clones, 93% being singletons. The TCR sequence derives from a woman between 40 and 50 years old with lung cancer. The source material was PBMCs. This chain links TRBV11-1 with TRBJ1-2; D is possibly TRBD1 (5 bases). The CDR3 coding sequence is TGTGCCAGCAGCTCCTTCGTGGGGGTTTATGGCTACACCTTC. Translated: CASSSFVGVYGYTF.